This T cell receptor (beta chain) was documented in a study of blood T cell repertoires in COVID-19. Measured with immunoSEQ multiplex PCR; TCRdb has only the in-frame clones, and not every one. The sample consists of 95,000 to 100,000 clones, about 87% of them appearing once. Sequenced material: peripheral blood. This receptor was taken from a woman between 25 and 40 years old with acute or convalescent COVID-19.

CDR3 residues: CASSYSNGGSTEAFF. The CDR3 coding sequence is TGTGCCAGCAGTTACTCGAATGGGGGGAGCACTGAAGCTTTCTTT. The chain uses TRBV6-5 and TRBJ1-1; perhaps TRBD1 as D (5 bases). The CDR3 has 15 amino acids. The germline V gene encodes CDR1 MNHEY and CDR2 SVGAGI. V was pared by 0 bases and J by 4 bases, with 12 bases between.